Below are 14 T cell receptor beta chains sequenced from a single sample in a study of cytotoxic CD8 clonotypes in ibrutinib-treated CLL. Clones were read by immunoSEQ multiplex PCR, and TCRdb kept only the in-frame ones, dropping some. The sample yields 250,000 to 350,000 clones, around 76% seen once. This sample comprised PBMCs, obtained at disease progression, from a patient treated with ibrutinib. These TCRs come from a human donor with chronic lymphocytic leukemia.

In its sample, this clone was seen once. This chain connects TRBV5-8 to TRBJ1-1, with D possibly being TRBD1 (6 bases). The CDR3 runs 14 residues. The germline V gene encodes CDR1 SGHTS and CDR2 YDEGEE. V lost 0 bases, J lost 1 base, and 7 bases lay in between. Here the CDR3 DNA reads TGTGCCAGCAGCTTGGGAGGGGGGAACACTGAAGCTTTCTTT. It encodes CASSLGGGNTEAFF.

The chain uses TRBV6-5 and TRBJ2-1, with 7 bases aligning to TRBD1. CDR1 and CDR2 (germline): MNHEY, SVGAGI. This CDR3 spans 14 amino acids. V was pared by 5 bases and J by 5 bases, with 6 bases of the junction left unmatched. This chain's CDR3 is CASSTGQMNNEQFF. For the CDR3, the DNA is TGTGCCAGCAGTACGGGACAGATGAACAATGAGCAGTTCTTC.

This clone has more than one count but fewer than ten. V gene TRBV25-1 combines with J gene TRBJ2-7, with D maybe TRBD2 (6 bases). V was shortened by 2 bases and J by 2 bases, with 10 bases between the two germline ends. CDR1 MGHDK and CDR2 SYGVNS come from the germline V gene. This CDR3 has 14 residues. Written as DNA, the CDR3 is TGTGCCAGCAGTGAAGGGGGAGGCCCCTACGAGCAGTACTTC. Protein product: CASSEGGGPYEQYF.

The chain uses TRBV7-9 and TRBJ1-1; D is unresolved. The germline V gene encodes CDR1 SEHNR and CDR2 FQNEAQ (reference sequence). The V end was cut by 0 bases, the J end by 7 bases, with 6 bases between. The CDR3 is 12 residues long. The CDR3 DNA is TGTGCCAGCAGCTTAGCGGGCATTGAAGCTTTCTTT. Its translation: CASSLAGIEAFF.

This clone was counted only a few times. This rearrangement joins TRBV29-1 to TRBJ2-3, with 7 nucleotides matching TRBD2. The V and J ends lost 0 bases and 0 bases, in that order; junction bases with no gene match: 9. The V gene's germline CDR1 is SQVTM and CDR2 ANQGSEA. The CDR3 covers 17 residues. The CDR3 nucleotides read TGCAGCGTTGAAGATTTGGCTCTAGCGGTTAGCACAGATACGCAGTATTTT. Encoded protein: CSVEDLALAVSTDTQYF.

The J gene is TRBJ2-1, the V gene TRBV5-1; TRBD2 aligns across 10 bases. The germline gives CDR1 SGHRS, CDR2 YFSETQ. The CDR3 totals 15 residues. Trimming removed 4 bases from V and 5 bases from J; junction bases left unmatched: 6. The CDR3 spells CASSPSGGNNNEQFF. In nucleotides, the CDR3 is TGCGCCAGCAGCCCTAGCGGGGGCAATAACAATGAGCAGTTCTTC.

In regard to this clone: Other DNA sequences in the sample encode the same CDR3. This chain uses TRBV29-1 with TRBJ2-7, with D perhaps matching TRBD2 (6 bases). The V end was cut by 3 bases, the J end by 4 bases, with 7 bases between. The CDR3 contains 11 residues. Germline lookup yields CDR1 SQVTM and CDR2 ANQGSEA. The CDR3 reads CSVERGYEQYF. For the CDR3, the DNA is TGCAGCGTTGAGCGGGGTTACGAGCAGTACTTC.

The chain is built from TRBV21-1 and TRBJ1-3; TRBD1 was called by the table and not checked on the DNA. TRBV21-1 is a documented pseudogene. The CDR3 is 15 amino acids. CDR3 sequence: CASSKGLRSGNTIYF. The CDR3 DNA is TGTGCCAGCAGCAAGGGCCTCCGCTCTGGAAACACCATATATTTT.

The chain couples TRBV19 to TRBJ2-3; 8 bases agree with TRBD1. The ends lost 3 bases at V and 0 bases at J; junction bases unmatched: 8. CDR3 size: 17 residues. Looked up from germline, CDR1 is LNHDA and CDR2 is SQIVND (reference sequence). The CDR3 DNA follows: TGTGCCAGTAGTATGGCGCCGGACAGGGCGAGCACAGATACGCAGTATTTT. Translation gives CASSMAPDRASTDTQYF.

The V gene is TRBV5-6, the J gene TRBJ1-1; TRBD1 aligns across 11 bases. Looked up from germline, CDR1 is SGHDT and CDR2 is YYEEEE. The CDR3 runs to 15 residues. The junction had 4 bases not matched to a gene; V was cut back by 0 bases and J by 6 bases. The CDR3 coding sequence is TGTGCCAGCAGCTTGGCAGGACAGGGGGCCGCTGAAGCTTTCTTT. Its translation: CASSLAGQGAAEAFF.

The chain is built from TRBV12-5 and TRBJ2-5; TRBD1 matches 8 bases. Germline V gene lookup returns CDR1 LGHNT and CDR2 FRNRAP. Trimming removed 2 bases from V and 3 bases from J; junction bases left unmatched: 17. The CDR3 has 19 amino acids. CDR3 in DNA: TGTGCTAGTGGTTTGACGGCAAAGGCTACAGGGGGAAGAGAAGAGACCCAGTACTTC. Amino acids: CASGLTAKATGGREETQYF.

The V gene is TRBV2, the J gene TRBJ1-2, with a weak D call TRBD1 (5 bases). The V gene's germline CDR1 is SNHLY and CDR2 FYNNEI. The CDR3 is made up of 15 amino acids. Trimming left V 8 bases short and J 4 bases short, with 20 bases between. The CDR3 nucleotides are TGTGCCAGCTCCGGGACCCAAAGTCCCTTCTATGGCTACACCTTC. Translation: CASSGTQSPFYGYTF.

The chain is built from TRBV15 and TRBJ2-7; D is undetermined. The CDR3 extends over 13 amino acids. In germline, CDR1 is LNHNV, CDR2 YYDKDF (reference sequence). Between the trimmed V and J ends, which lost 2 bases and 3 bases, there was a span of 8 bases. The CDR3 bases are TGTGCCACCAGCAGACTCTCCGACTACGAGCAGTACTTC. The encoded protein is CATSRLSDYEQYF.

The V call is TRBV18, the J call TRBJ2-5, with D tentatively TRBD2 (6 bases). This CDR3 comprises 15 residues. CDR1 and CDR2 (germline): KGHSH, LQKENI. V lost 5 bases to trimming and J lost 2 bases, with 15 bases between them. The chain's CDR3 is CASSASGLTQETQYF. The CDR3 nucleotides read TGTGCCAGCTCAGCGTCGGGACTGACTCAAGAGACCCAGTACTTC.